Listed below are T cell receptor beta chains from one sample, sequenced in a study of blood T cell repertoires in COVID-19. Using immunoSEQ multiplex PCR, the repertoire was profiled, and TCRdb retains in-frame clones only, with some absent. This repertoire shows about 120,000 clones, about 90% found once; its top ten account for more than 3%. Sequencing was carried out using peripheral blood. The receptors were sampled from a woman in her sixties or seventies with COVID-19, enrolled during active disease. The CDR3 runs from the conserved cysteine through the conserved F or W.

J: TRBJ2-7
V: TRBV11-3
CDR3: CASSLEWGDSYEQYF

J: TRBJ2-3
V: TRBV5-5
CDR3: CASMTQTGTQYF

J: TRBJ2-7
V: TRBV5-1
CDR3: CASSRTGTTTYEQYF

J: TRBJ1-2
V: TRBV7-3
CDR3: CASSPKDRGYGYTF

J: TRBJ1-2
V: TRBV3-1/TRBV3-2
CDR3: CASSQGPTGTGVYGYTF

J: TRBJ2-1
V: TRBV11-1
CDR3: CASSLEQGPPDNEQFF

J: TRBJ2-7
V: TRBV5-5
CDR3: CASSQRGSSYEQYF

J: TRBJ2-2
V: TRBV5-4
CDR3: CASSQGWTGGSGELFF

J: TRBJ1-1
V: TRBV5-4
CDR3: CASSLATGIEAFF

J: TRBJ2-7
V: TRBV6-5
CDR3: CASNGPGTGSYEQYF

J: TRBJ1-4
V: TRBV5-1
CDR3: CASKSRQGSDEKLFF

J: TRBJ1-1
V: TRBV9
CDR3: CASSVATRDVDTEAFF

J: TRBJ2-7
V: TRBV7-9
CDR3: CASSLSTGVLVEQYF

J: TRBJ1-5
V: TRBV6-2/TRBV6-3
CDR3: CASSPRPTGQPQHF

J: TRBJ2-7
V: TRBV19
CDR3: CASSLGQDSYEQYF

J: TRBJ1-1
V: TRBV27
CDR3: CASSLQGMNTEAFF

J: TRBJ2-5
V: TRBV6-6
CDR3: CASSAQGAGIETQYF

J: TRBJ1-2
V: TRBV4-2
CDR3: CASSWGVAGYTF

J: TRBJ1-2
V: TRBV5-8
CDR3: CASSRLIRTDSNYGYTF

J: TRBJ2-1
V: TRBV12-3/TRBV12-4
CDR3: CASSLGLAGKQFF

J: TRBJ1-3
V: TRBV28
CDR3: CASSLTGTNTIYF

J: TRBJ1-2
V: TRBV19
CDR3: CASSPRTGPLYGYTF

J: TRBJ1-6
V: TRBV25-1
CDR3: CASSESAGARPLHF

J: TRBJ2-1
V: TRBV7-2
CDR3: CASSLTSGLAYEQFF

J: TRBJ2-7
V: TRBV5-4
CDR3: CASSNDRGYEQYF

J: TRBJ2-2
V: TRBV5-1
CDR3: CASSLMWTSGKYVPNTGELFF

J: TRBJ1-1
V: TRBV5-1
CDR3: CASSLGSTVSTEAFF

J: TRBJ1-2
V: TRBV3-1/TRBV3-2
CDR3: CASRGGPGYGYTF

J: TRBJ2-1
V: TRBV6-5
CDR3: CATGRGGNSYNEQFF